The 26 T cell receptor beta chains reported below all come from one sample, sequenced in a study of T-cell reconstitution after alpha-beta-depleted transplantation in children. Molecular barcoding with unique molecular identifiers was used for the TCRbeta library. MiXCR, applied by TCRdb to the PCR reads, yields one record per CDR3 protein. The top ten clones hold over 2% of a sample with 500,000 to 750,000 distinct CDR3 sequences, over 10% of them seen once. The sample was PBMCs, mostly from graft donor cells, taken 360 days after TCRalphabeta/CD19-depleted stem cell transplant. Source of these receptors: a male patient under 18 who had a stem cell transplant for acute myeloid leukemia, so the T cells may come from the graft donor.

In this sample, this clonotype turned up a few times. Here the CDR3 reads CSARDQVVQFF. CDR3 bases: TGCAGTGCTAGGGACCAAGTTGTGCAGTTCTTC. V gene TRBV20-1 combines with J gene TRBJ2-1; D remains ambiguous. The CDR3 consists of 11 residues. Per germline, CDR1 DFQATT and CDR2 SNEGSKA (reference sequence). V was clipped by 3 bases and J by 12 bases, with 12 bases between them.

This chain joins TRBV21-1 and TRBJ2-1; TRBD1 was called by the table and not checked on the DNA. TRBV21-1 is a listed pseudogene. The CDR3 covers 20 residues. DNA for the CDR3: TGTGCCAGCAGCAAAGCACGGGGACAGGGTACGGCGGGAGCCAGGAATGAGCAGTTCTTC. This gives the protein CASSKARGQGTAGARNEQFF.

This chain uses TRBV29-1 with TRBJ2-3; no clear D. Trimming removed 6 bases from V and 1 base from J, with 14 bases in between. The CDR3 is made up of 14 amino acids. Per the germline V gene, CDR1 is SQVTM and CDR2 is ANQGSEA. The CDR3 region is CSVRVGGGTDTQYF. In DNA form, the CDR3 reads TGCAGCGTCCGGGTCGGTGGTGGCACAGATACGCAGTATTTT.

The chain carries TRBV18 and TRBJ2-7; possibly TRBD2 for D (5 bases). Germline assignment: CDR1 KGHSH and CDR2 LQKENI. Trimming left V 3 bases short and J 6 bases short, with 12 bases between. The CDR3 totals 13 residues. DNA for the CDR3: TGTGCCAGCTCACCTGGGGAGTTGGTCGAGCAGTACTTC. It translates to CASSPGELVEQYF.

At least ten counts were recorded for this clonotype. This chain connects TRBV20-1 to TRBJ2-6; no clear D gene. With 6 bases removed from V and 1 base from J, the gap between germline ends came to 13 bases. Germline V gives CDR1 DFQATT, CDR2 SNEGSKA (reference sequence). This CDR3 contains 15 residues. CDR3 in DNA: TGCAGTGCAGCGACATGGTGGTCTGGGGCCAACGTCCTGACTTTC. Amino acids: CSAATWWSGANVLTF.

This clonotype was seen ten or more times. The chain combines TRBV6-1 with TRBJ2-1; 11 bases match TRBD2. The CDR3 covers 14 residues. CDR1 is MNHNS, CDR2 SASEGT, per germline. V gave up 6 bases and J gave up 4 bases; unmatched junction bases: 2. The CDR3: CASRRLAGYNEQFF. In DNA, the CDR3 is TGTGCCAGCAGGAGACTAGCGGGGTACAATGAGCAGTTCTTC.

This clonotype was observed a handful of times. In DNA, the CDR3 is TGCAGCGCCCAGGGACTAGCGGGTATTGAGCAGTACTTC. Its translation is CSAQGLAGIEQYF. J is TRBJ2-7 and V is TRBV29-1; 12 bases agree with TRBD2. Unmatched junction bases numbered 8, after V lost 7 bases and J lost 7 bases. The CDR3 runs 13 residues. The germline CDR1 and CDR2 sequences are SQVTM and ANQGSEA.

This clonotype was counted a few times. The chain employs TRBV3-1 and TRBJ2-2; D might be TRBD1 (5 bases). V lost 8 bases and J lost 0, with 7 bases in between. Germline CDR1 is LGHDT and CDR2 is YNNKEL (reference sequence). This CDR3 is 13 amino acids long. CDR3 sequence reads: CASGHSNTGELFF. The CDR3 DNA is TGTGCCAGCGGACACTCGAACACCGGGGAGCTGTTTTTT.

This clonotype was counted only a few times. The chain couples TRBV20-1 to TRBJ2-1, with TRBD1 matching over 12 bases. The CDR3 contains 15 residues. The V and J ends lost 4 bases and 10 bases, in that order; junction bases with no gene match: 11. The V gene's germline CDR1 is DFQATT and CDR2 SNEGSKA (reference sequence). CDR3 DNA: TGCAGTGCTAACTCCGGGACAGGGGGCCTTCGAGAGCAGTTCTTC. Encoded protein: CSANSGTGGLREQFF.

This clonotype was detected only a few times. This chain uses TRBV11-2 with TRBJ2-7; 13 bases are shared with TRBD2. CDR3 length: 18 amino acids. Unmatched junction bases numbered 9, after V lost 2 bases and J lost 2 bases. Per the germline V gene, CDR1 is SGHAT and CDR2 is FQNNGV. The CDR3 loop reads CASSLNLLAGGFTYEQYF. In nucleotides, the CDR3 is TGTGCCAGCAGCTTAAATTTACTAGCGGGAGGGTTCACCTACGAGCAGTACTTC.

The DNA for the CDR3 is TGTGCCAGCAGCCTTGGGACAGCCTTCACCGGGGAGCTGTTTTTT. Residues: CASSLGTAFTGELFF. The chain has TRBV7-2 and TRBJ2-2; 7 bases line up with TRBD1. The CDR3 is 15 residues long. The trim removed 5 bases at V and 4 bases at J, leaving 7 bases unmatched. Germline V CDR1 and CDR2: SGHTA, FQGNSA. Filled out from reference TRBV7-2 and TRBJ2-2, the complete variable domain reads GAGVSQSPSNKVTEKGKDVELRCDPISGHTALYWYRQSLGQGLEFLIYFQGNSAPDKSGLPSDRFSAERTGGSVSTLTIQRTQQEDSAVYLCASSLGTAFTGELFFGEGSRLTVL.

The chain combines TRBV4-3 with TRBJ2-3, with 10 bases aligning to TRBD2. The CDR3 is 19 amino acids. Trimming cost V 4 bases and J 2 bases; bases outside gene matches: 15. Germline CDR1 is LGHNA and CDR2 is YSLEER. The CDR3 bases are TGCGCCAGCAGCCCCCTCATAACCGCTAGCGGGGGATACACAGATACGCAGTATTTT. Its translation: CASSPLITASGGYTDTQYF.

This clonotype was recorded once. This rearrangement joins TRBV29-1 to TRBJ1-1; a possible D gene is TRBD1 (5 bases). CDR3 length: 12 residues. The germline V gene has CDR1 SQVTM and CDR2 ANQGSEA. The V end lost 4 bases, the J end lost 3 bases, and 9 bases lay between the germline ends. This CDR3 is CSVGGVDTEAFF. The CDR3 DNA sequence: TGCAGCGTTGGGGGGGTGGACACTGAAGCTTTCTTT.

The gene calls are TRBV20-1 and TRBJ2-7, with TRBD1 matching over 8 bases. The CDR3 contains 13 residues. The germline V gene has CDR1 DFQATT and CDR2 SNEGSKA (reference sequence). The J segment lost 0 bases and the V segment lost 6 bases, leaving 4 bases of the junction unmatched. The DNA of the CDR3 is TGCAGTGCCCAGGGGGCTAGCTCCTACGAGCAGTACTTC. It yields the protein CSAQGASSYEQYF.

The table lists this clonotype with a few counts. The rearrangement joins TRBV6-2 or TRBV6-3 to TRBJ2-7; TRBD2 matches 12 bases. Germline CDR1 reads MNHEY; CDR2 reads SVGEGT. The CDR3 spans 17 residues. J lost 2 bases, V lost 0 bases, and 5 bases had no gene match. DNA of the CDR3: TGTGCCAGCAGTTACTCGAGACTAGCGGGAGCACCCTACGAGCAGTACTTC. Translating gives CASSYSRLAGAPYEQYF.

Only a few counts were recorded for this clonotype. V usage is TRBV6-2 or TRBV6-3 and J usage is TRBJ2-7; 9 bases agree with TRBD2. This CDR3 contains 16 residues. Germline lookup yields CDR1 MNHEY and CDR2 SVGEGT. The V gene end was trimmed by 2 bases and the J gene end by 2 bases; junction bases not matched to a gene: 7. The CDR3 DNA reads TGTGCCAGCAGTTACACAGCGGGAGGAAGGACCTACGAGCAGTACTTC. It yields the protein CASSYTAGGRTYEQYF.

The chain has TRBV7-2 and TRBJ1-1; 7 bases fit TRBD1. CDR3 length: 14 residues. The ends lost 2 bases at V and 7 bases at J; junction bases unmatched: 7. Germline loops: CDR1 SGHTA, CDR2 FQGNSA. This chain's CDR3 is CASSLYRGSGEAFF. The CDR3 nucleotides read TGTGCCAGCAGCTTATACAGGGGAAGCGGTGAAGCTTTCTTT.

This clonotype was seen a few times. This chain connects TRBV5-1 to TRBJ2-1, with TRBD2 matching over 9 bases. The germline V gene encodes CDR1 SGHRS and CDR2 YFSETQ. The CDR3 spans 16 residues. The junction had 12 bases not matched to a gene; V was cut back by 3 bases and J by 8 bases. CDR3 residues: CASSSPTSGHPYEQFF. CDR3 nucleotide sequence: TGCGCCAGCAGCTCACCGACTAGCGGCCATCCTTATGAGCAGTTCTTC.

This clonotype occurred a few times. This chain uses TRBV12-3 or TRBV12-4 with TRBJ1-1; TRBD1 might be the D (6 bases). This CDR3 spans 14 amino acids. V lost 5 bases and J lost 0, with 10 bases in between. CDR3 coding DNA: TGTGCCAGCAGTAGACAGGCTATGAACACTGAAGCTTTCTTT. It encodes CASSRQAMNTEAFF.

The CDR3 region is CAIKLAGVNEQFF. CDR3 bases: TGTGCCATCAAATTAGCGGGAGTGAATGAGCAGTTCTTC. This chain connects TRBV10-3 to TRBJ2-1; 9 nucleotides line up with TRBD2. V shed 7 bases and J 7 bases; nucleotides not matched to a gene: 5. The germline V gene has CDR1 ENHRY and CDR2 SYGVKD. The CDR3 runs to 13 residues.

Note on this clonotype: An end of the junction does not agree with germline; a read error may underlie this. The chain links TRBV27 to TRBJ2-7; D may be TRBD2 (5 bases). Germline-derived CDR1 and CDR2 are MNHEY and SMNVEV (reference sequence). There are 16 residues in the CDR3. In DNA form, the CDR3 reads TGTGCCAGCAGTTTATCGCGGGCTGGAGGTAACTACGAGCAGTGCTTC. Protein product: CASSLSRAGGNYEQCF.

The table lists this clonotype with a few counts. The CDR3 loop is CASASWAGGPNEQFF. DNA for the CDR3: TGCGCCAGCGCCTCTTGGGCGGGAGGTCCAAATGAGCAGTTCTTC. The J gene is TRBJ2-1, the V gene TRBV5-1; 8 nucleotides agree with TRBD2. This CDR3 spans 15 amino acids. Germline lookup yields CDR1 SGHRS and CDR2 YFSETQ. V was pared by 7 bases and J by 7 bases, with 13 bases of the junction left unmatched.

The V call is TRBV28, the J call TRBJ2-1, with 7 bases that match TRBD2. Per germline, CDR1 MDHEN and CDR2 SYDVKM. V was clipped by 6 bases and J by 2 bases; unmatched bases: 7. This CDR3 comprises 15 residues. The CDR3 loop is CASSLTGTTYNEQFF. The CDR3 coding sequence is TGTGCCAGCAGCCTCACCGGGACTACCTACAATGAGCAGTTCTTC.

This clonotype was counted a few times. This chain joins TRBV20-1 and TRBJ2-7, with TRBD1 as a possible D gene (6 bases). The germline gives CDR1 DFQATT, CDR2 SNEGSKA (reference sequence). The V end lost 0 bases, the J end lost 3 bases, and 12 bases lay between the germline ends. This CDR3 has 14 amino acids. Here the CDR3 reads CSARDYQGIYEQYF. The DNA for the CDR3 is TGCAGTGCTAGAGATTATCAGGGGATCTACGAGCAGTACTTC.

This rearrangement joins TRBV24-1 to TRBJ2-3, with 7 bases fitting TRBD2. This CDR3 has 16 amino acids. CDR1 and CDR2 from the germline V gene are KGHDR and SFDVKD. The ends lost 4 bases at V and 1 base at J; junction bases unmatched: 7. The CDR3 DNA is TGTGCCACCAGTGACCCCTCTGGGAGGGGCACAGATACGCAGTATTTT. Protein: CATSDPSGRGTDTQYF.

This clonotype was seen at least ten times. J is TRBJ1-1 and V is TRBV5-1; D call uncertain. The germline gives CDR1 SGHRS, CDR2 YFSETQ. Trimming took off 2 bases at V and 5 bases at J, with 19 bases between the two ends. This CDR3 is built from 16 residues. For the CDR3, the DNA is TGCGCCAGCAGCTTCTCCGTCGGGGTTACGGCGACTGAAGCTTTCTTT. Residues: CASSFSVGVTATEAFF.